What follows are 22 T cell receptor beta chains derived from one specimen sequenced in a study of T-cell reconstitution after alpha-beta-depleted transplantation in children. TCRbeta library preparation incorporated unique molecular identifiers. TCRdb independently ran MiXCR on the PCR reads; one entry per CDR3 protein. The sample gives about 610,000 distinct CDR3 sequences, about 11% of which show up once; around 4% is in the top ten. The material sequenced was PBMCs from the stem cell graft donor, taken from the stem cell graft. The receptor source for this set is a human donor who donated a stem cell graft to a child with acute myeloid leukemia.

CDR3 sequence (DNA): TGTGCTACGTTTGCCGGGGACCGCACAGATACGCAGTATTTT. Amino acid sequence: CATFAGDRTDTQYF. V usage is TRBV30 and J usage is TRBJ2-3; D might be TRBD1 or TRBD2, each matching 5 bases. From germline, CDR1 is GTSNPN and CDR2 SVGIG (reference sequence). CDR3 size: 14 residues.

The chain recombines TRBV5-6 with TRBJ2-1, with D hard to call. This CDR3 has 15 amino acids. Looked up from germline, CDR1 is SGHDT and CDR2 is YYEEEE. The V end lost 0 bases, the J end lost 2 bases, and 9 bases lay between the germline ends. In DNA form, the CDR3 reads TGTGCCAGCAGCTTGGGGTACCTTACCTACAATGAGCAGTTCTTC. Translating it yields CASSLGYLTYNEQFF.

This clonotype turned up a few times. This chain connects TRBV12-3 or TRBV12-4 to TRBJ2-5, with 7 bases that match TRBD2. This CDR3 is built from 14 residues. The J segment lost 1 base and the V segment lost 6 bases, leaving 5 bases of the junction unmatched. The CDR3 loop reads CASRYTSAQETQYF. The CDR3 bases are TGTGCCAGCAGGTACACTAGCGCCCAAGAGACCCAGTACTTC.

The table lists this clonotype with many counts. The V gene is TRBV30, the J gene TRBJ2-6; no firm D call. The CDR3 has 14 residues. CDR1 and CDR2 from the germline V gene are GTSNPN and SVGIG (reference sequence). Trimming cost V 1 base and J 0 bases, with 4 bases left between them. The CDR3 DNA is TGTGCCTGGAGTGCCGACTCTGGGGCCAACGTCCTGACTTTC. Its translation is CAWSADSGANVLTF.

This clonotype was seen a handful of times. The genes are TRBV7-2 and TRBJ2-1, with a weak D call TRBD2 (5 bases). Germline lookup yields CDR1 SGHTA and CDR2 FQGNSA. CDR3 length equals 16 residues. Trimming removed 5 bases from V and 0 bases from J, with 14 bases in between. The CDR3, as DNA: TGTGCCAGCAGCCCAGGACTGTTTTCCTCCTACAATGAGCAGTTCTTC. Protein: CASSPGLFSSYNEQFF.

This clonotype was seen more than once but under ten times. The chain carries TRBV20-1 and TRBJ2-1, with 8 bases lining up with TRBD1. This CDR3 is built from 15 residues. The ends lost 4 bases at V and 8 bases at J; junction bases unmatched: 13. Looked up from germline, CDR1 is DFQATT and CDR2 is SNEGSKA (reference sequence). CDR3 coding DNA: TGCAGTGCTACCTCACCGGACAGGGTTGGGGATGAGCAGTTCTTC. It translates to CSATSPDRVGDEQFF.

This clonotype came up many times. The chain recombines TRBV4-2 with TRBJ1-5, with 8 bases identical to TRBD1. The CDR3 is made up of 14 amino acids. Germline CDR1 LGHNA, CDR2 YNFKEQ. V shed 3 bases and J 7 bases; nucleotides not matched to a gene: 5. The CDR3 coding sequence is TGTGCCAGCAGCCAGCCGACAGGGGTCCAGCCCCAGCATTTT. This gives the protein CASSQPTGVQPQHF.

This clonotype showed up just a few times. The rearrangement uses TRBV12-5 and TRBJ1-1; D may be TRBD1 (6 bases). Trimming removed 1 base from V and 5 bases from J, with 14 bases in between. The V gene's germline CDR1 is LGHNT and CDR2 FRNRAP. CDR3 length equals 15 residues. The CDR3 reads CASGLGGGQGTEAFF. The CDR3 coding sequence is TGTGCTAGTGGTTTGGGAGGGGGGCAGGGGACTGAAGCTTTCTTT.

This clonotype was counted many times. The CDR3 sequence is CSAYSYEQYF. Here the CDR3 DNA reads TGCAGTGCTTATAGCTACGAGCAGTACTTC. The chain couples TRBV20-1 to TRBJ2-7; the D is unclear. The length of the CDR3 is 10 residues. Per germline, CDR1 DFQATT and CDR2 SNEGSKA (reference sequence). V lost 5 bases and J 3 bases, leaving 5 bases between the germline ends.

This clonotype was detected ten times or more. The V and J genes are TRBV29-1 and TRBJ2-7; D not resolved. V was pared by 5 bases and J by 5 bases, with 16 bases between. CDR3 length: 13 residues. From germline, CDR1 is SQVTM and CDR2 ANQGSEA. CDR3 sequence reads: CSVIGHPLNEQYF. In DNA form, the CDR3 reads TGCAGCGTTATTGGGCACCCTCTGAACGAGCAGTACTTC.

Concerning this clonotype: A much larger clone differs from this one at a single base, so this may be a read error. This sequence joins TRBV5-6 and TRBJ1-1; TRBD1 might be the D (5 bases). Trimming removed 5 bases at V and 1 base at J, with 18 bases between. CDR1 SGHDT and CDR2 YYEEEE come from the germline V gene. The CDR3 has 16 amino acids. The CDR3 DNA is TGTGCCAGCAGACCGAGAAACAGGCATTCGAACACTGAAGCTTTCTTT. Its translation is CASRPRNRHSNTEAFF.

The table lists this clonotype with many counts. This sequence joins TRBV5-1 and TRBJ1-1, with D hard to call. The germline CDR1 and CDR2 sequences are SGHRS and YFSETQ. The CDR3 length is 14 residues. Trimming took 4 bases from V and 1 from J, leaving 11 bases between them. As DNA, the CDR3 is TGCGCCAGCAGCCCAACAACCAGGAACACTGAAGCTTTCTTT. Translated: CASSPTTRNTEAFF.

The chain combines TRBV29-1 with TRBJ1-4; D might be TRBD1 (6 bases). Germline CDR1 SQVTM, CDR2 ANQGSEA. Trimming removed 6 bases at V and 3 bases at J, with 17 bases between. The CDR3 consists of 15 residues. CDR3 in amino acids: CSVREMTGPNEKLFF. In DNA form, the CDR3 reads TGCAGCGTCCGTGAGATGACAGGCCCTAATGAAAAACTGTTTTTT. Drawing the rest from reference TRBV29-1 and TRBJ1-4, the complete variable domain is SAVISQKPSRDICQRGTSLTIQCQVDSQVTMMFWYRQQPGQSLTLIATANQGSEATYESGFVIDKFPISRPNLTFSTLTVSNMSPEDSSIYLCSVREMTGPNEKLFFGSGTQLSVL.

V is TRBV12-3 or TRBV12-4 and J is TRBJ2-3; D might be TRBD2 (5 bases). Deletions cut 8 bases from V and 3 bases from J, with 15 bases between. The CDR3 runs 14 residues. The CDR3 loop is CASASGMETDTQYF. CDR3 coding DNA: TGTGCCAGCGCCTCCGGGATGGAAACAGATACGCAGTATTTT.

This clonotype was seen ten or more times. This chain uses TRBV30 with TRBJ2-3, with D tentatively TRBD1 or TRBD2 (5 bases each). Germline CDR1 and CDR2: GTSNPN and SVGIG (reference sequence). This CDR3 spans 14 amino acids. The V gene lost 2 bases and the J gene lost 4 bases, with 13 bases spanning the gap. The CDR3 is CAWSWQVGADTQYF. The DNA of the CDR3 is TGTGCCTGGAGTTGGCAGGTGGGGGCAGATACGCAGTATTTT.

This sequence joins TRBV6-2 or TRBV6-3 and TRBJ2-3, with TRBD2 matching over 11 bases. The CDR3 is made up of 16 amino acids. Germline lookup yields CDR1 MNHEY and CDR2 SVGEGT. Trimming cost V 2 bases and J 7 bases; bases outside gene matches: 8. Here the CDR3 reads CASSYGGLAAQYTQYF. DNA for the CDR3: TGTGCCAGCAGTTACGGGGGACTAGCGGCGCAGTATACGCAGTATTTT.

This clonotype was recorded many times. CDR3 nucleotides: TGCAGCGTTGGGGGACTAGCGGGCTACGAGCAGTACTTC. Its translation: CSVGGLAGYEQYF. The gene calls are TRBV29-1 and TRBJ2-7, with 12 bases that match TRBD2. The CDR3 runs to 13 residues. The J segment lost 3 bases and the V segment lost 4 bases, leaving 1 base of the junction unmatched. CDR1 and CDR2 (germline): SQVTM, ANQGSEA.

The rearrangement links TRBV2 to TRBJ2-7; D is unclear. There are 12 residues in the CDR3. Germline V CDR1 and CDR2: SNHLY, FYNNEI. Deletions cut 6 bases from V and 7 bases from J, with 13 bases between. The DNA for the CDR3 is TGTGCCAGCAGCCTCCGGGCCTTTGAGCAGTACTTC. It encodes CASSLRAFEQYF.

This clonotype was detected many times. CDR3 sequence: CSASFSGGSYEQYF. The CDR3 nucleotides read TGCAGTGCTAGCTTTTCCGGCGGGAGCTACGAGCAGTACTTC. The chain employs TRBV20-1 and TRBJ2-7; 7 positions agree with TRBD2. The CDR3 length is 14 residues. Trimming at V came to 3 bases and at J to 3 bases, leaving 8 bases not matched to a gene. The V gene's germline CDR1 is DFQATT and CDR2 SNEGSKA (reference sequence).

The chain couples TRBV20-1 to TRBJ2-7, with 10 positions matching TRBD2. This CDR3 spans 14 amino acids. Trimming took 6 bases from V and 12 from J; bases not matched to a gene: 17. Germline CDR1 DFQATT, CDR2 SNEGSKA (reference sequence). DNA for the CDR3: TGCAGTGCAGCCCCCCCGGGACTAGCGTCTGGTATGTACTTC. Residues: CSAAPPGLASGMYF.

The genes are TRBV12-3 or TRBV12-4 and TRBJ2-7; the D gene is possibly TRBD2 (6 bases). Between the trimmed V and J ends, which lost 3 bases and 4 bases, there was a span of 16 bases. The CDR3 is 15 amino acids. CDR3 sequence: CASSFSDGRGYEQYF. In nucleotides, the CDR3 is TGTGCCAGCAGTTTCTCCGACGGGAGAGGTTACGAGCAGTACTTC.

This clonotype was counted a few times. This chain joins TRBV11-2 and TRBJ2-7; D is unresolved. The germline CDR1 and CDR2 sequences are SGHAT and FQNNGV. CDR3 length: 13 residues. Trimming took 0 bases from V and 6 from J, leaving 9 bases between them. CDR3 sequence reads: CASSLELRGEQYF. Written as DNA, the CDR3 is TGTGCCAGCAGCTTAGAACTACGCGGCGAGCAGTACTTC.